This TCR beta chain comes out of a study of memory CD4+ T cells and cytomegalovirus serostatus (dated by TCRdb to between 2017 and 2020). Notes on the research overall: A total of around 35 healthy Belgian adults, of whom 9 were CMV seropositive and some 24 were CMV seronegative, were included in the cohort. To replicate a published TCR-based CMV serostatus classifier, the researchers sequenced the CD4+ memory TCRbeta repertoires of a Belgian cohort whose cytomegalovirus serostatus was known.

The CDR3 goes from the cysteine to the phenylalanine over 14 residues. This entry keeps only the CDR3 DNA: 42 bases, framed from base 1. Per the germline V gene, WSHSY is the CDR1 and SAAADI is the CDR2. The V and J ends are trimmed by 2 bases and 4 bases, leaving 9 bases between them. With respect to this clone: Its antigen target is currently unknown. No much larger clone is present one base from it, and per-base qualities are unavailable.

The Quick-DNA Microprep Kit was used to extract genomic DNA from the sorted cells. Amplification of TCRbeta DNA was done with the immunoSEQ hsTCRbeta kit, following the protocol from the manufacturer. TCRbeta libraries were sequenced on an Illumina MiSeq instrument. In the source study's methods: Following removal of out-of-frame sequences, 2.4 million or so distinct TCRbeta sequences were retained, with an average of about 63,000 per individual. Each individual was scored using the number of roughly 150 previously reported CMV-associated TCRbeta sequences that the individual carried and the total number of productive distinct TCRbeta sequences. A beta-binomial model was reimplemented in Python, and random forests from scikit-learn, run with default parameters, were trained on data from the US cohort. Classifier performance on the Belgian cohort was summarized as median AUC with percentile confidence intervals calculated over 10,000 bootstrap iterations. TCRdb obtained this table from immuneACCESS and retained in-frame rearrangements with V and J assigned. These tables miss some clones; where compared with another copy, unresolved V genes account for less than half of the shortfall, and the remainder is unexplained. V and J calls and clone size are those listed in that table; D and trimming were worked out from the DNA. Recorded for this sample are approximately 40,000 clones; around 78% of them occurred a single time. The ten largest make up 0.55% to 0.6% of the sample.

A FACSAria II was used to sort memory CD4+ T cells, defined as single viable CD3+CD4+CD8-CD45RO+ cells. CMV serostatus was assessed using a Roche Elecsys assay, by which serum IgG against CMV pp150, pp28, p38 and p52 was detected. After the samples were thawed, total CD4+ T cells were enriched through positive selection using CD4 magnetic microbeads. The samples came from a different study that was designed specifically to examine the CD4+ T cell memory repertoire. Following standard operating procedures, peripheral blood mononuclear cells were isolated and cryopreserved, while serum was kept at -80 degrees C. The staining relied on CD3-PerCP (BW264/56), CD4-APC (RPA-T4), CD45RO-PE (UCHT1) and CD8-Pacific Orange (3B5) antibodies, and Sytox blue was used to exclude non-viable cells. General study outcomes and caveats: Unlike the original study, which covered naive and memory CD4+ and CD8+ populations, the Belgian study sequenced only CD4+CD45RO+ memory cells. Of 164 previously reported CMV-associated TCRbeta sequences, about 72 appeared in the CD4+ memory repertoires, each in one to five individuals. CMV serostatus prediction reached a median bootstrapped AUC of 0.95 with the original framework and 0.91 with a US-trained random forest. The results were interpreted as suggesting that the CMV-associated TCR signature is largely present in the CD4+ memory repertoire. The original-framework classifier achieved a median bootstrapped AUC of approximately 0.94 with a 95% CI of 0.76-1.00 on the Belgian cohort.

The clonotype was recovered from an adult in good health and CMV-seronegative. The rearrangement combines TRBV10-2 with TRBJ1-5, with the D gene uncertain. Sequencing was performed on memory CD4+ T cells from blood. The encoded CDR3 is CASSEAGWNQPQHF. The DNA is as follows: TGCGCCAGCAGTGAGGCGGGATGGAATCAGCCCCAGCATTTT.